Following are 26 T cell receptor beta chains from one sample sequenced in a study of cytomegalovirus exposure and HLA in healthy donors. Amplification used 60 Vbeta primers and 13 Jbeta primers. The method was immunoSEQ multiplex PCR; TCRdb's version includes in-frame clones alone and lacks a portion of them. The sample gives some 70,000 clones, approximately 78% of which show up once; roughly 6.8% is in the top ten. The source material was PBMCs. The receptors shown here come from a human donor in good health.

The V and J genes are TRBV6-5 and TRBJ1-4, with 8 bases lining up with TRBD1. Germline-derived CDR1 and CDR2 are MNHEY and SVGAGI. Unmatched junction bases numbered 9, after V lost 1 base and J lost 8 bases. The CDR3 runs to 16 residues. The CDR3 DNA follows: TGTGCCAGCAGTTACTGGACAGGGAGTGGACGAGAAAAACTGTTTTTT. Translating gives CASSYWTGSGREKLFF.

This chain connects TRBV7-9 to TRBJ1-6; perhaps TRBD1 as D (5 bases). Germline V gene lookup returns CDR1 SEHNR and CDR2 FQNEAQ (reference sequence). V was pared by 4 bases and J by 4 bases, with 8 bases between. The CDR3 contains 14 residues. CDR3: CASSSGGYNSPLHF. The CDR3 coding sequence is TGTGCCAGCAGCTCGGGGGGGTATAATTCACCCCTCCACTTT.

The chain links TRBV25-1 to TRBJ2-7, with D possibly matching TRBD1 (6 bases). There are 17 residues in the CDR3. The germline CDR1 and CDR2 sequences are MGHDK and SYGVNS. Trimming stripped 1 base from V and 3 bases from J, with 19 bases between. Written as DNA, the CDR3 is TGTGCCAGCAGTGAATTAGCCCTAACAGGGACGGGCTACGAGCAGTACTTC. Translated: CASSELALTGTGYEQYF.

This chain connects TRBV7-3 to TRBJ2-2; D may be TRBD1 (5 bases). The CDR3 runs 14 residues. In germline, CDR1 is SGHTA, CDR2 FQGTGA. Trimming shortened V by 5 bases and J by 6 bases, and 13 bases separated the two germline ends. The DNA for the CDR3 is TGTGCCAGCAGCGTCGGTTGGACATCCGGGGAGCTGTTTTTT. It translates to CASSVGWTSGELFF.

This rearrangement joins TRBV9 to TRBJ2-1; 10 nucleotides line up with TRBD2. The trim removed 0 bases at V and 7 bases at J, leaving 7 bases unmatched. From germline, CDR1 is SGDLS and CDR2 YYNGEE. The CDR3 sequence is 16 residues long. Written as DNA, the CDR3 is TGTGCCAGCAGCGTAGTTAGTCTAGCGGGAGCAAATGAGCAGTTCTTC. Its translation is CASSVVSLAGANEQFF. Together with reference TRBV9 and TRBJ2-1, the CDR3 gives the full variable domain: DSGVTQTPKHLITATGQRVTLRCSPRSGDLSVYWYQQSLDQGLQFLIQYYNGEERAKGNILERFSAQQFPDLHSELNLSSLELGDSALYFCASSVVSLAGANEQFFGPGTRLTVL.

The chain employs TRBV5-4 and TRBJ2-7; tentative D call: TRBD1 (5 bases). The CDR3 spans 14 residues. V dropped 3 bases and J dropped 1 base, with 11 bases sitting between them. Germline V gives CDR1 SGHNT, CDR2 YYREEE (reference sequence). CDR3 DNA: TGTGCCAGCAGCTGGGGTAAGGGGTCCTACGAGCAGTACTTC. Residues: CASSWGKGSYEQYF.

V usage is TRBV5-4 and J usage is TRBJ2-7, with 9 bases matching TRBD2. This CDR3 is built from 18 residues. Germline V gene sequence: CDR1 SGHNT, CDR2 YYREEE (reference sequence). V was clipped by 0 bases and J by 2 bases; unmatched bases: 12. CDR3 coding DNA: TGTGCCAGCAGCTTGGAACCCTCGACTAGCGGCCTAACCTACGAGCAGTACTTC. This translates into CASSLEPSTSGLTYEQYF.

The table lists this clone with a few counts. The genes are TRBV7-3 and TRBJ1-4, with D tentatively TRBD1 (5 bases). The CDR3 contains 16 residues. Germline lookup yields CDR1 SGHTA and CDR2 FQGTGA. V lost 5 bases and J lost 4, with 17 bases in between. The CDR3 DNA is TGTGCCAGCAGCACTCTTCCGCGACAGCATAATGAAAAACTGTTTTTT. It specifies CASSTLPRQHNEKLFF.

This chain joins TRBV7-2 and TRBJ1-1; no clear D gene. Looked up from germline, CDR1 is SGHTA and CDR2 is FQGNSA. The CDR3 is 13 amino acids. With 4 bases removed from V and 5 bases from J, the gap between germline ends came to 11 bases. The CDR3 loop reads CASSSVGRTEAFF. The CDR3 DNA reads TGTGCCAGCAGCTCCGTGGGGAGAACTGAAGCTTTCTTT.

This clone showed up just a few times. V gene TRBV19 combines with J gene TRBJ1-4; D unresolved. CDR1 and CDR2 (germline): LNHDA, SQIVND (reference sequence). The CDR3 is 15 residues long. Trimming removed 2 bases at V and 0 bases at J, with 7 bases between. CDR3 protein: CASSILLATNEKLFF. The CDR3 nucleotides read TGTGCCAGTAGTATACTCCTTGCAACTAATGAAAAACTGTTTTTT.

V is TRBV7-9 and J is TRBJ2-3; TRBD1 is a possible D gene (6 bases). Trimming took off 3 bases at V and 2 bases at J, with 9 bases between the two ends. Germline V gene sequence: CDR1 SEHNR, CDR2 FQNEAQ (reference sequence). The CDR3 extends over 14 amino acids. The CDR3 is CASSFGQNTDTQYF. The CDR3 DNA is TGTGCCAGCAGCTTCGGACAGAACACAGATACGCAGTATTTT.

The genes are TRBV6-1 and TRBJ2-7; 7 bases match TRBD1. Germline-derived CDR1 and CDR2 are MNHNS and SASEGT. There are 15 residues in the CDR3. V trimming: 0 bases; J trimming: 4 bases; junction bases outside the gene matches: 6. For the CDR3, the DNA is TGTGCCAGCAGTGAAGCGCAGGGCAGGGGGTACGAGCAGTACTTC. Translation gives CASSEAQGRGYEQYF.

The V and J genes are TRBV25-1 and TRBJ2-6, with D hard to call. The CDR3 runs 15 residues. V was trimmed by 5 bases and J by 0 bases, leaving 8 bases between them. Germline assignment: CDR1 MGHDK and CDR2 SYGVNS. CDR3 bases: TGTGCCAGCAGTCGTCGGAGCTCTGGGGCCAACGTCCTGACTTTC. It is translated as CASSRRSSGANVLTF.

This chain uses TRBV6-1 with TRBJ1-1; 10 nucleotides align to TRBD1. The CDR3 totals 15 residues. Trimming cost V 6 bases and J 1 base; bases outside gene matches: 5. CDR1 and CDR2 (germline): MNHNS, SASEGT. This chain's CDR3 is CASRAGTGANTEAFF. CDR3 bases: TGTGCCAGCAGGGCGGGGACAGGGGCGAACACTGAAGCTTTCTTT.

In its sample, this clone was seen a few times. V gene TRBV19 combines with J gene TRBJ2-5, with a tentative D call TRBD2 (6 bases). V shed 3 bases and J shed 2 bases, with 13 bases lying between them. CDR1 is LNHDA, CDR2 SQIVND, per germline (reference sequence). The CDR3 has 15 amino acids. The CDR3 loop reads CASSMEGRGQETQYF. The CDR3 DNA follows: TGTGCCAGTAGTATGGAAGGGCGGGGACAAGAGACCCAGTACTTC.

The chain links TRBV19 to TRBJ2-3, with D uncertain. This CDR3 has 17 amino acids. Deletions cut 5 bases from V and 0 bases from J, with 18 bases between. The germline V gene has CDR1 LNHDA and CDR2 SQIVND (reference sequence). The CDR3 protein is CASSLQAHTSSTDTQYF. The CDR3 DNA sequence: TGTGCCAGTAGTCTCCAGGCCCACACCTCTAGCACAGATACGCAGTATTTT.

This clone was detected only a few times. V and J are TRBV25-1 and TRBJ1-6; a weak D match, TRBD1 (6 bases). Germline values: CDR1 MGHDK, CDR2 SYGVNS. The CDR3 is 14 residues long. Trimming stripped 7 bases from V and 5 bases from J, with 12 bases between. The CDR3 coding sequence is TGTGCCAGCACCCTAACAGGGAATAATTCACCCCTCCACTTT. Translating it yields CASTLTGNNSPLHF.

This rearrangement joins TRBV5-1 to TRBJ1-4, with D perhaps TRBD1 (5 bases). The germline V and J ends were trimmed by 4 bases and 8 bases, with 18 bases remaining between them. In germline, CDR1 is SGHRS, CDR2 YFSETQ. This CDR3 contains 15 residues. CDR3 in amino acids: CASSPNQGRGEKLFF. CDR3 coding DNA: TGCGCCAGCAGCCCCAATCAGGGAAGAGGCGAAAAACTGTTTTTT.

This clone is a singleton in its sample. V gene TRBV5-1 combines with J gene TRBJ1-6, with TRBD1 matching over 8 bases. Looked up from germline, CDR1 is SGHRS and CDR2 is YFSETQ. This CDR3 region has 15 residues. With V trimmed by 6 bases and J by 6 bases, 8 bases remained unmatched. CDR3 residues: CASNLEGQGNSPLHF. In nucleotides, the CDR3 is TGCGCCAGCAACCTCGAAGGACAGGGTAATTCACCCCTCCACTTT.

The genes are TRBV9 and TRBJ1-2, with a weak D call TRBD1 (6 bases). CDR3 size: 15 residues. Germline V gene sequence: CDR1 SGDLS, CDR2 YYNGEE. Trimming removed 0 bases at V and 7 bases at J, with 16 bases between. The CDR3 spells CASSVAMSAGAGYTF. The CDR3 region has the DNA TGTGCCAGCAGCGTAGCTATGAGCGCGGGGGCTGGCTACACCTTC.

This clone occurred once. The chain couples TRBV7-2 to TRBJ2-1; 9 bases align to TRBD2. The CDR3 is 16 residues long. The V segment lost 5 bases and the J segment 4 bases; nucleotides outside the gene matches: 9. CDR1 and CDR2 from the germline V gene are SGHTA and FQGNSA. CDR3 region: CASSRLSGGSYNEQFF. The CDR3 DNA reads as TGTGCCAGCAGCCGATTAAGCGGGGGGTCATACAATGAGCAGTTCTTC.

The rearrangement uses TRBV11-2 and TRBJ2-7; D remains unclear. Trimming removed 1 base at V and 2 bases at J, with 6 bases between. This CDR3 contains 13 residues. The germline gives CDR1 SGHAT, CDR2 FQNNGV. CDR3 DNA sequence: TGTGCCAGCAGCTTAGGTGGCCCCTACGAGCAGTACTTC. Protein: CASSLGGPYEQYF.

V gene TRBV5-4 combines with J gene TRBJ1-2; D is possibly TRBD1 (6 bases). The CDR3 is 16 amino acids. Trimming left V 4 bases short and J 8 bases short, with 24 bases between. Per germline, CDR1 SGHNT and CDR2 YYREEE (reference sequence). The CDR3 loop is CASSLPGGAGTGGYTF. For the CDR3, the DNA is TGTGCCAGCAGCCTTCCGGGGGGGGCTGGGACTGGGGGCTACACCTTC.

The chain links TRBV19 to TRBJ2-2, with D possibly matching TRBD2 (5 bases). The CDR3 contains 14 residues. Germline V gene data show CDR1 as LNHDA and CDR2 as SQIVND (reference sequence). V lost 6 bases and J lost 6, with 14 bases in between. The CDR3: CASRVRTSPGELFF. CDR3 coding DNA: TGTGCCAGTAGGGTGCGAACTAGTCCCGGGGAGCTGTTTTTT.

J is TRBJ1-2 and V is TRBV29-1; possibly TRBD1 for D (5 bases). The CDR3 extends over 13 amino acids. Per germline, CDR1 SQVTM and CDR2 ANQGSEA. V lost 1 base and J 4 bases, leaving 10 bases between the germline ends. The CDR3 sequence is CSVEGQTGYGYTF. CDR3 bases: TGCAGCGTTGAAGGACAGACGGGCTATGGCTACACCTTC. The complete variable domain, with remaining parts taken from reference TRBV29-1 and TRBJ1-2, reads SAVISQKPSRDICQRGTSLTIQCQVDSQVTMMFWYRQQPGQSLTLIATANQGSEATYESGFVIDKFPISRPNLTFSTLTVSNMSPEDSSIYLCSVEGQTGYGYTFGSGTRLTVV.

V gene TRBV6-5 combines with J gene TRBJ1-2; tentative D call: TRBD1 (6 bases). The CDR3 has 13 amino acids. V dropped 6 bases and J dropped 5 bases, with 13 bases sitting between them. Germline CDR1 reads MNHEY; CDR2 reads SVGAGI. The CDR3 sequence is CASRLEGEYGYTF. The DNA of the CDR3 is TGTGCCAGCAGACTTGAGGGGGAGTATGGCTACACCTTC.